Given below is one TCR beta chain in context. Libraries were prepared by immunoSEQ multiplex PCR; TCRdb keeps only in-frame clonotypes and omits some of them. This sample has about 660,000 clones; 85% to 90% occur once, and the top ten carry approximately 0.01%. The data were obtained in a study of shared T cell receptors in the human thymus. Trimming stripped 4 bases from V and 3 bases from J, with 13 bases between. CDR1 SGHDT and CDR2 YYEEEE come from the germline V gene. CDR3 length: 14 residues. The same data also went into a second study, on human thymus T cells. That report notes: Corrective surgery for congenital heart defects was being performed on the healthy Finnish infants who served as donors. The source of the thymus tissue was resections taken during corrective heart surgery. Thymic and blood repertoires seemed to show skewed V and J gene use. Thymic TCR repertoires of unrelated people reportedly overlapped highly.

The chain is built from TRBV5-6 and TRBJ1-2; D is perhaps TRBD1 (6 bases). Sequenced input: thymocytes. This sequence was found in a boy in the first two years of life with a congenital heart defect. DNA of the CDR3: TGTGCCAGCAGCCAGGCGGACAGACACTATGGCTACACCTTC. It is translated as CASSQADRHYGYTF.